This is a list of T cell receptor beta chains from one sample in a study of blood T cell repertoires in COVID-19. Using immunoSEQ multiplex PCR, the repertoire was profiled, and TCRdb retains in-frame clones only, with some absent. This sample yields approximately 84,000 clones, of which roughly 90% are seen a single time; 1.5% belongs to the top ten. Specimen: peripheral blood. Every receptor here comes from a human donor with active COVID-19. The donor label of this sample is uncertain. The CDR3 runs from the conserved cysteine through the conserved F or W. The D gene is left open where the match is weak. Some rows have no size entry. The others give once, few or many, or a class for an expanded clone.

TRBV7-8	NA	TRBJ2-1	NA	TGTGCCAGCAGCTTAATAGGGGGTATCCATGAGCAGTTCTTC	CASSLIGGIHEQFF
TRBV4-2	NA	TRBJ2-3	TRBD2	TGTGCCAGCAGCCACCCAAGACTAGCGGGGGAACTCAGCACAGATACGCAGTATTTT	CASSHPRLAGELSTDTQYF
TRBV9	NA	TRBJ2-7	NA	TGTGCCAGCAGCGTAGCCGGTTCCTACGAGCAGTACTTC	CASSVAGSYEQYF
TRBV4-1	NA	TRBJ1-5	NA	TGCGCCAGCAGCCAAGAAACCTTGGGGCTCTGGGTGGCAAATCAGCCCCAGCATTTT	CASSQETLGLWVANQPQHF
TRBV19	NA	TRBJ2-7	NA	TGTGCCAGTAGTATTCCGTCGCGGGAGCAGTACTTC	CASSIPSREQYF
TRBV12-3/TRBV12-4	NA	TRBJ1-2	NA	TGTGCCAGCAGCTCCGAGCGTGGCGGCTACACCTTC	CASSSERGGYTF
TRBV10-1	once	TRBJ1-6	NA	TGCGCCAGCAGTGAGTCGACCTCAGGGTCCTCACCCCTCCACTTT	CASSESTSGSSPLHF
TRBV7-2	NA	TRBJ2-1	TRBD2	TGTGCCAGCAGCCTCTTAGCGGGGGGACTTTACAATGAGCAGTTCTTC	CASSLLAGGLYNEQFF
TRBV7-6	NA	TRBJ2-6	NA	TGTGCCAGCAGCAACCCCGGGGCTGGGGCCAACGTCCTGACTTTC	CASSNPGAGANVLTF
TRBV5-6	NA	TRBJ1-6	NA	TGTGCCAGCAGCTTAGTACAGGGAAATTCACCCCTCCACTTT	CASSLVQGNSPLHF
TRBV5-1	NA	TRBJ2-3	TRBD2	TGCGCCAGCAGCTCGGGACTAGCGGGGGGCACTTTCACAGATACGCAGTATTTT	CASSSGLAGGTFTDTQYF
TRBV3-1/TRBV3-2	NA	TRBJ1-3	NA	TGTGCCAGCAGCCATGTGGGACAAAGAAACACCATATATTTT	CASSHVGQRNTIYF
TRBV28	NA	TRBJ1-6	TRBD1	TGTGCCAGCGAACGATACGCGGGACAGGGTAATTCACCCCTCCACTTT	CASERYAGQGNSPLHF
TRBV10-1	few	TRBJ2-7	NA	TGCGCCAGCAGTGAGAACAGGTACCCCTACGAGCAGTACTTC	CASSENRYPYEQYF
TRBV28	NA	TRBJ1-2	TRBD1	TGTGCCAGTGGGGGATCAGGGGGCGCTGGCTATGGCTACACCTTC	CASGGSGGAGYGYTF
TRBV7-2	NA	TRBJ1-1	NA	TGTGCCAGCAGCTTAGTGGAGCAGGGTGAAGCTTTCTTT	CASSLVEQGEAFF
TRBV14	NA	TRBJ2-7	TRBD1	TGTGCCAGCAGCCAAGCTGATACCGACAGGGTGCCTCCCTACGAGCAGTACTTC	CASSQADTDRVPPYEQYF
TRBV4-3	NA	TRBJ2-3	TRBD2	TGCGCCAGCAGCCGCCGGACTAGCGGGGGCCTCCGCACTAGCACAGATACGCAGTATTTT	CASSRRTSGGLRTSTDTQYF
TRBV7-9	NA	TRBJ2-3	TRBD2	TGTGCCAGCAGCTTAATGTCTAGCGGGGGGGCGACAGATACGCAGTATTTT	CASSLMSSGGATDTQYF
TRBV7-8	NA	TRBJ2-7	NA	TGTGCCAGCAGCTTACGGGAATACGAGCAGTACTTC	CASSLREYEQYF
TRBV4-3	NA	TRBJ1-1	TRBD1	TGCGCCAGCAGCCGACAGGGACAGGGGGCCACTGAAGCTTTCTTT	CASSRQGQGATEAFF
TRBV7-2	once	TRBJ2-2	NA	TGTGCCAGCAGCTTACCCCCCGGCGGTACCGGGGAGCTGTTTTTT	CASSLPPGGTGELFF
TRBV6-1	few	TRBJ2-5	TRBD2	TGTGCCAGCAGTGCCCCATTCCGGGCTAGCGGGGGGCCAGAGACCCAGTACTTC	CASSAPFRASGGPETQYF
TRBV4-3	NA	TRBJ2-7	NA	TGCGCCAGCAGCCAAGAGGCTGGCTCCTACGAGCAGTACTTC	CASSQEAGSYEQYF
TRBV6-6	NA	TRBJ2-2	NA	TGTGCCAGCAGTTACTCGGTTCAGGGCAACACCGGGGAGCTGTTTTTT	CASSYSVQGNTGELFF
TRBV7-2	NA	TRBJ1-3	TRBD1	TGTGCCAGCAGCTCCCAGGGACAGGTCTCTGGAAACACCATATATTTT	CASSSQGQVSGNTIYF
TRBV7-9	NA	TRBJ1-1	NA	TGTGCCAGCAGCTTCTTGGCGGTTGAAGCTTTCTTT	CASSFLAVEAFF
TRBV5-8	NA	TRBJ2-7	NA	TGTGCCAGCAGCTTGATCTTTTCCTTCTACGAGCAGTACTTC	CASSLIFSFYEQYF
TRBV24-1	NA	TRBJ2-7	NA	TGTGCCACCAGTGATGGACAGTCCCGATTTTACGAGCAGTACTTC	CATSDGQSRFYEQYF
TRBV7-2	NA	TRBJ2-2	TRBD2	TGTGCCAGCAGCCCAACTTTCCGCGGGGGGACTACCGGGGAGCTGTTTTTT	CASSPTFRGGTTGELFF
TRBV7-9	few	TRBJ1-2	NA	TGTGCCAGCAGCTTAGGGCGGGAGAAGGGGCCGGTCGGCTACACCTTC	CASSLGREKGPVGYTF
TRBV27	NA	TRBJ2-3	NA	TGTGCCAGCAGTCCCCGACAAGAAGATACGCAGTATTTT	CASSPRQEDTQYF
TRBV19	NA	TRBJ1-5	NA	TGTGCCAGTAGTACAGGGTATCAGCCCCAGCATTTT	CASSTGYQPQHF
TRBV3-1/TRBV3-2	NA	TRBJ1-3	TRBD1	TGTGCCAGCAGCCCTAGTGAAGGGGGCTTTGGAAACACCATATATTTT	CASSPSEGGFGNTIYF
TRBV3-1/TRBV3-2	NA	TRBJ1-3	NA	TGTGCCAGCAGCCCCCCAGGGTGGGTCTCTGGAAACACCATATATTTT	CASSPPGWVSGNTIYF
TRBV13	NA	TRBJ1-2	NA	TGTGCCAGCAGCTTAGATAACCCGGGGGTGTATGGCTACACCTTC	CASSLDNPGVYGYTF
TRBV20-1	once	TRBJ1-2	NA	TGCAGTGCTAGTGACCGATTGGGGCTTGGTGGCTACACCTTC	CSASDRLGLGGYTF
TRBV10-1	NA	TRBJ2-3	TRBD1	TGCGCCATACAGGGGGCTTTCTCGTTTGATACGCAGTATTTT	CAIQGAFSFDTQYF
TRBV19	once	TRBJ1-5	TRBD1	TGTGCCAGTAGTAAGGGGACAGGGGGTCAGCCCCAGCATTTT	CASSKGTGGQPQHF
TRBV7-2	NA	TRBJ2-3	NA	TGTGCCAGCAGCCCTGAAACTCCAAACACAGATACGCAGTATTTT	CASSPETPNTDTQYF